This T cell receptor (beta chain) was retrieved from a study of T cells in Graves' hyperthyroidism and ophthalmopathy. Amplified regions were TCR beta CDR3 sequences from RNA transcripts. HTBI primers were employed in a first-round RT-PCR of the TCR CDR3. TCRdb called the multiplex PCR reads again in MiXCR, with one record for every CDR3 protein. The profile shows some 370,000 distinct CDR3 sequences, approximately 18% of them singletons. The V and J ends lost 3 bases and 9 bases respectively, with 18 bases between them. This CDR3 has 14 residues. CDR1 is DFQATT, CDR2 SNEGSKA, per germline (reference sequence).

The rearrangement links TRBV20-1 to TRBJ2-1; tentatively, D is TRBD2 (7 bases). The source material was blood. The receptor was derived from a woman in her 30s with Graves' hyperthyroidism that later progressed to Graves' ophthalmopathy. The CDR3 sequence: CSARGGGHGVEQFF. In DNA form, the CDR3 reads TGCAGTGCTAGGGGGGGGGGGCACGGGGTTGAGCAGTTCTTC.